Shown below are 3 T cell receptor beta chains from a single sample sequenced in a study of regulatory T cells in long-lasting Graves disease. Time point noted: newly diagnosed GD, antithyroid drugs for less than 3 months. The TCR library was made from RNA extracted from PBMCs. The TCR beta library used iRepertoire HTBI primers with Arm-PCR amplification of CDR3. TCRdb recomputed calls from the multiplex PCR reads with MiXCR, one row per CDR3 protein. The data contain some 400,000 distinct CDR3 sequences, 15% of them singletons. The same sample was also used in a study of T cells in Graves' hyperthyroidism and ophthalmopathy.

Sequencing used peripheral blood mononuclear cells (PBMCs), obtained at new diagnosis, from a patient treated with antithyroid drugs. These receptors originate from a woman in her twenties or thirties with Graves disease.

CDR3 sequence reads: CANTFGEGADTQYF. In DNA, the CDR3 is TGTGCCAACACTTTTGGGGAGGGCGCAGATACGCAGTATTTT. The chain joins TRBV9 to TRBJ2-3, with 7 bases that match TRBD2. The trim removed 9 bases at V and 4 bases at J, leaving 11 bases unmatched. Germline V gene data show CDR1 as SGDLS and CDR2 as YYNGEE. The CDR3 spans 14 residues.

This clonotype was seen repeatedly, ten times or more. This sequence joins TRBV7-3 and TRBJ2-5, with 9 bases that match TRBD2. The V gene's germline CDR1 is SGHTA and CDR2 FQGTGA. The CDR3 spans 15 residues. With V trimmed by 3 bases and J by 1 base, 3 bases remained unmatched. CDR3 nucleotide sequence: TGTGCCAGCAGCTTTGGGACTAGCTCCCAAGAGACCCAGTACTTC. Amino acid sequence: CASSFGTSSQETQYF.

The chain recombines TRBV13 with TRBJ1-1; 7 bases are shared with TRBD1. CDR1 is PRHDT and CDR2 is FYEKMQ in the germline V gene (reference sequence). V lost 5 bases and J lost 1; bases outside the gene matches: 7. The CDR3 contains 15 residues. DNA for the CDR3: TGTGCCAGCAGCCCCCAAAGGACAGGGAACACTGAAGCTTTCTTT. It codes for CASSPQRTGNTEAFF.